The TCR beta chain described here comes from a study of cytomegalovirus exposure and HLA in healthy donors. Study as a whole: A subsequent analysis stated that the approximately 120 validation repertoires were run on the same platform as the roughly 670 first-cohort repertoires. Findings and caveats of the study: Cytomegalovirus association was listed for 164 TCR beta chains. CMV antigen specificity was confirmed in vitro for a few CMV-associated chains. A later analysis found first-cohort TCR clusters tended to co-occur in the 120 or so validation repertoires.

Sequencing was performed with immunoSEQ multiplex PCR; in TCRdb, only in-frame clones are kept and a portion is missing. The repertoire has more than 110,000 clones, 85% to 95% of them found once; the top ten carry less than 2%. Comments on this clone: Its target is not known.

V shed 1 base and J 2 bases; nucleotides not matched to a gene: 4. The CDR3 is 16 amino acids. Germline CDR1 SGHRS, CDR2 YFSETQ. This receptor was taken from a man aged 18 to 29 in good health and CMV-seropositive. The sample comprised PBMCs. The V call is TRBV5-1, the J call TRBJ2-7, with 12 bases identical to TRBD2. Written as DNA, the CDR3 is TGCGCCAGCAGCTTGACTAGCGGGAGGCCTACCTACGAGCAGTACTTC. Protein sequence: CASSLTSGRPTYEQYF.